Following are 8 T cell receptor beta chains from one sample sequenced in a study of shared clonotypes between healthy human individuals. The protocol was immunoSEQ multiplex PCR, while the TCRdb copy is restricted to in-frame clones and leaves out a portion. The sample shows approximately 740,000 clones, about 92% of them seen only once. Naive-designated CD8 cells lacked CD45RO, were positively enriched for CCR7, and omitted terminally differentiated effector memory CD45RA+ cells. The material sequenced was naive CD8+ T cells sorted from blood. The receptors come from a man in his thirties or forties in good health.

The chain employs TRBV29-1 and TRBJ2-3, with TRBD2 identical over 9 bases. Trimming at V came to 4 bases and at J to 2 bases, leaving 13 bases not matched to a gene. The CDR3 contains 17 residues. In germline, CDR1 is SQVTM, CDR2 ANQGSEA. CDR3 protein: CSVALLEIAGATDTQYF. CDR3 coding DNA: TGCAGCGTTGCTCTCTTGGAGATAGCGGGGGCCACAGATACGCAGTATTTT.

This clone was picked up one time. The chain employs TRBV19 and TRBJ2-1; 14 positions agree with TRBD2. The CDR3 has 16 residues. Germline trimming cut 7 bases from V and 6 bases from J; bases unmatched to any gene: 8. Germline lookup yields CDR1 LNHDA and CDR2 SQIVND (reference sequence). Written as DNA, the CDR3 is TGTGCCAGTACCAGACTAGCGGGAGGGCCCTTCAATGAGCAGTTCTTC. It yields the protein CASTRLAGGPFNEQFF.

The rearrangement uses TRBV10-3 and TRBJ2-6, with TRBD1 matching over 8 bases. The CDR3 runs to 20 residues. The V segment lost 4 bases and the J segment 4 bases; nucleotides outside the gene matches: 18. CDR1 and CDR2 (germline): ENHRY, SYGVKD. The CDR3, as DNA: TGTGCCATCAGTGTTATGATTGGACAGGGCTCTGAATCCGGGGCCAACGTCCTGACTTTC. Amino acid sequence: CAISVMIGQGSESGANVLTF.

The rearrangement links TRBV5-4 to TRBJ2-7; D is undetermined. This CDR3 is built from 15 residues. CDR1 is SGHNT and CDR2 is YYREEE in the germline V gene (reference sequence). The V end lost 4 bases, the J end lost 5 bases, and 19 bases lay between the germline ends. CDR3: CASSPWVGSGHEQYF. CDR3 sequence (DNA): TGTGCCAGCAGCCCATGGGTAGGCTCTGGGCACGAGCAGTACTTC.

This clone was detected a few times. The chain links TRBV7-9 to TRBJ2-7; D may be TRBD1 (5 bases). The V end lost 11 bases, the J end lost 5 bases, and 19 bases lay between the germline ends. CDR1 is SEHNR, CDR2 FQNEAQ, per germline (reference sequence). The CDR3 runs 13 residues. This CDR3 reads CASTTGRSHEQYF. CDR3 bases: TGTGCCTCCACTACAGGTCGATCCCACGAGCAGTACTTC.

The CDR3 sequence is CASSLANQAYEQYF. For the CDR3, the DNA is TGTGCCAGCAGCTTGGCCAATCAGGCCTACGAGCAGTACTTC. This chain joins TRBV5-5 and TRBJ2-7; D gene ambiguous. CDR1 is SGHKS, CDR2 YYEKEE, per germline (reference sequence). The CDR3 contains 14 residues. Trimming removed 0 bases from V and 2 bases from J, with 9 bases in between.

The J gene is TRBJ2-5, the V gene TRBV27; D is possibly TRBD2 (5 bases). V was trimmed by 3 bases and J by 4 bases, leaving 9 bases between them. The CDR3 loop spans 13 amino acids. Germline V gene lookup returns CDR1 MNHEY and CDR2 SMNVEV (reference sequence). In nucleotides, the CDR3 is TGTGCCAGCAGTTTGAGGGCAGTAGAGACCCAGTACTTC. It specifies CASSLRAVETQYF.

CDR3 amino acids: CASSPPGYEQYF. DNA for the CDR3: TGTGCCAGCAGCCCTCCGGGCTACGAGCAGTACTTC. V gene TRBV5-5 combines with J gene TRBJ2-7; D remains unclear. There are 12 residues in the CDR3. Germline V gene sequence: CDR1 SGHKS, CDR2 YYEKEE (reference sequence). V was trimmed by 4 bases and J by 3 bases, leaving 8 bases between them.